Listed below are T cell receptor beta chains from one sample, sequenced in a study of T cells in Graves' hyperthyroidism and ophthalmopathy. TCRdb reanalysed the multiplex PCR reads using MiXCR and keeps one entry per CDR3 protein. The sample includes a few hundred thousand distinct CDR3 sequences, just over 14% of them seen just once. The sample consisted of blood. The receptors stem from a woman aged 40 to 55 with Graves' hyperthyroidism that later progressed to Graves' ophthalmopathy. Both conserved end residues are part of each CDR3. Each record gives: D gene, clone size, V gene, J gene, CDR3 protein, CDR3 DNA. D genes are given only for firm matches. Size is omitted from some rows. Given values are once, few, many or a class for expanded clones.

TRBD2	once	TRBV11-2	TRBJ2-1	CASSISGINNEQFF	TGTGCCAGCAGCATAAGCGGGATTAACAATGAGCAGTTCTTC
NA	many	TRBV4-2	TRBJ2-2	CASSQVETGELFF	TGTGCCAGCAGCCAAGTGGAGACCGGGGAGCTGTTTTTT
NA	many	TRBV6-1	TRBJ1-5	CASSWSSSSDQPQHF	TGTGCCAGCAGTTGGAGTTCATCATCCGACCAGCCCCAGCATTTT
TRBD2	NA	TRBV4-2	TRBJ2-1	CASSQRVGLADNNEQFF	TGTGCCAGCAGCCAAAGAGTGGGACTAGCGGACAACAATGAGCAGTTCTTC
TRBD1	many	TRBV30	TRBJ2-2	CAWSVGTGWIGELFF	TGTGCCTGGAGTGTGGGGACAGGGTGGATCGGGGAGCTGTTTTTT
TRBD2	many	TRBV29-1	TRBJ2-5	CSGTSGRQETQYF	TGCAGCGGTACTAGCGGGAGGCAAGAGACCCAGTACTTC
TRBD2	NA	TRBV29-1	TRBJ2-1	CSVEGSSGGLDEQFF	TGCAGCGTTGAAGGGTCTAGCGGGGGGTTGGATGAGCAGTTCTTC
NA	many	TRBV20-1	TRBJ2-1	CSASASYNEQFF	TGCAGTGCTAGTGCGTCTTACAATGAGCAGTTCTTC
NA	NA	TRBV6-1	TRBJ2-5	CASSLTGTLQETQYF	TGTGCCAGCAGCCTCACCGGGACACTCCAAGAGACCCAGTACTTC
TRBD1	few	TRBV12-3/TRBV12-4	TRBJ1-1	CANTGTGNTEAFF	TGTGCCAACACCGGGACAGGGAACACTGAAGCTTTCTTT
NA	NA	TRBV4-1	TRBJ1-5	CASSQGPLEPQHF	TGCGCCAGCAGCCAAGGACCACTCGAGCCCCAGCATTTT
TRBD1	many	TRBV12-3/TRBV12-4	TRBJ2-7	CASRRTGDYEQYF	TGTGCCAGCAGACGGACAGGGGACTACGAGCAGTACTTC
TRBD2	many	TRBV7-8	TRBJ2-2	CASSLVISGTGELFF	TGTGCCAGCAGCTTAGTTATTAGCGGGACCGGGGAGCTGTTTTTT
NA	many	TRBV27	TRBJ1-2	CASSAERGHGYTF	TGTGCCAGCAGCGCAGAACGGGGGCATGGCTACACCTTC
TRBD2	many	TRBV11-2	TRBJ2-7	CASIPLTSGSSYEQYF	TGTGCCAGCATTCCACTTACTAGCGGGAGTTCCTACGAGCAGTACTTC
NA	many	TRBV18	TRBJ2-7	CASSPVHSLSYEQYF	TGTGCCAGCTCACCTGTGCACAGCCTCTCCTACGAGCAGTACTTC
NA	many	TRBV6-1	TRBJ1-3	CASSFFRDRNTIYF	TGTGCCAGCAGTTTTTTCAGGGACAGAAACACCATATATTTT
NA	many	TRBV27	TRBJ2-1	CASSLSWSTYYNEQFF	TGTGCCAGCAGTTTATCTTGGAGTACGTACTACAATGAGCAGTTCTTC
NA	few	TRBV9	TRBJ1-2	CASSPGGGVYYGYTF	TGTGCCAGCAGCCCCGGGGGGGGGGTATACTATGGCTACACCTTC
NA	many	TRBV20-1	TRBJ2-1	CSVPGAGDYNEQFF	TGCAGTGTCCCGGGGGCTGGGGATTACAATGAGCAGTTCTTC
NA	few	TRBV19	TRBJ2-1	CASTQDYNEQFF	TGTGCCAGTACCCAAGACTACAATGAGCAGTTCTTC
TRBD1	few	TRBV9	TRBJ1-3	CASSVGDRVTSGNTIYF	TGTGCCAGCAGCGTAGGGGACAGGGTAACTTCGGGAAACACCATATATTTT
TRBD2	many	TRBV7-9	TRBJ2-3	CASSLKRGNTDTQYF	TGTGCCAGCAGCTTAAAGCGGGGGAACACAGATACGCAGTATTTT
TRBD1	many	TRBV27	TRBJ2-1	CASGSGTGYNEQFF	TGTGCCAGCGGTTCCGGGACAGGATACAATGAGCAGTTCTTC
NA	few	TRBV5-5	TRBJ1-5	CASSRGGTAGNQPQHF	TGTGCCAGCAGCCGCGGGGGGACGGCGGGCAATCAGCCCCAGCATTTT
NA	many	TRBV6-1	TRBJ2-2	CASQLNTGELFF	TGTGCCAGCCAGCTAAACACCGGGGAGCTGTTTTTT
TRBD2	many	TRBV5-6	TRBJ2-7	CASSLLGLVGGSEQYF	TGTGCCAGCAGCTTGCTGGGACTAGTTGGGGGAAGCGAGCAGTACTTC
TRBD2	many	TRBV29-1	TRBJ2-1	CSVEGLGPYNEQFF	TGCAGCGTTGAGGGACTAGGTCCGTACAATGAGCAGTTCTTC
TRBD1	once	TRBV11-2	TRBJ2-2	CASSKWTGGTGELFF	TGTGCCAGCAGCAAGTGGACAGGGGGCACCGGGGAGCTGTTTTTT
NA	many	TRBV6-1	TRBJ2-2	CASSGAGTQAVGELFF	TGTGCCAGCAGTGGGGCTGGTACACAGGCAGTCGGGGAGCTGTTTTTT
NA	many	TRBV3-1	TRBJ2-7	CASSQERTAPYEQYF	TGTGCCAGCAGCCAAGAACGGACAGCGCCCTACGAGCAGTACTTC
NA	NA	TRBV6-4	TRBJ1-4	CASSDQEGEKLFF	TGTGCCAGCAGTGACCAGGAAGGTGAAAAACTGTTTTTT
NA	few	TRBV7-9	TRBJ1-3	CASSFNRDTIYF	TGTGCCAGCAGTTTTAATAGGGACACCATATATTTT
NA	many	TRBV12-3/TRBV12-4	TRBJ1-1	CASLRLPNTEAFF	TGTGCCAGCTTACGTCTGCCGAACACTGAAGCTTTCTTT
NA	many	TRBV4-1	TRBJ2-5	CASSQGPVQETQYF	TGCGCCAGCAGCCAAGGACCAGTTCAAGAGACCCAGTACTTC
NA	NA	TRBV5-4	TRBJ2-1	CASSGAPRDSYNEQFF	TGTGCCAGCAGCGGGGCGCCGCGGGACTCCTACAATGAGCAGTTCTTC
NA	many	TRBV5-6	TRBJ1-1	CASSGGMNTEAFF	TGTGCCAGCAGCGGAGGGATGAACACTGAAGCTTTCTTT
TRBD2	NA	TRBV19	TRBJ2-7	CASSPTSGPWEQYF	TGTGCCAGTAGCCCCACTAGCGGCCCTTGGGAGCAGTACTTC
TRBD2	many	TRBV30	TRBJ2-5	CAWSAGGEETQYF	TGTGCCTGGAGTGCGGGGGGGGAAGAGACCCAGTACTTC
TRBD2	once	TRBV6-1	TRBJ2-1	CASSEAPSGRLYEQFF	TGTGCCAGCAGTGAAGCGCCTAGCGGGAGACTCTATGAGCAGTTCTTC
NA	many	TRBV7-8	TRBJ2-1	CASSPGIELPTEQFF	TGTGCCAGCAGCCCGGGAATCGAGTTGCCCACTGAGCAGTTCTTC
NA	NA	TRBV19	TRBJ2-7	CASSMVGKGLYEQYF	TGTGCCAGTAGTATGGTAGGGAAAGGTTTGTACGAGCAGTACTTC
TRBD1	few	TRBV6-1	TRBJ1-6	CASSFLRQGNNSPLHF	TGTGCCAGCAGTTTCCTAAGACAGGGGAATAATTCACCCCTCCACTTT
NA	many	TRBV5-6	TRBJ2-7	CASSLAVRYEQYF	TGTGCCAGCAGCTTGGCCGTCCGCTACGAGCAGTACTTC
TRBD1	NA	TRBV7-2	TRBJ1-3	CASSPRGQEKWRYTIYF	TGTGCCAGCAGCCCGCGAGGACAGGAGAAATGGAGATACACCATATATTTT
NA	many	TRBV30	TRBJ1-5	CAWSGTNQPQHF	TGTGCCTGGAGTGGGACTAATCAGCCCCAGCATTTT
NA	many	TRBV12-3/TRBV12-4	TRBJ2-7	CASSPVLGPYEQYF	TGTGCCAGCAGTCCCGTCCTTGGACCCTACGAGCAGTACTTC
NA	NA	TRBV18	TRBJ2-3	CASSLSLRDGLTDTQYF	TGTGCCAGCTCACTAAGTCTCCGGGACGGACTCACAGATACGCAGTATTTT
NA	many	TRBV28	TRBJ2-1	CASTGWRADEQFF	TGTGCCAGCACGGGTTGGAGGGCCGATGAGCAGTTCTTC
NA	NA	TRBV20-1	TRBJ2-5	CSAETGHQETQYF	TGCAGTGCTGAGACAGGTCACCAAGAGACCCAGTACTTC
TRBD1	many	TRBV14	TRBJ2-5	CASNEANRGIETQYF	TGTGCCAGCAACGAAGCGAACAGGGGTATCGAGACCCAGTACTTC
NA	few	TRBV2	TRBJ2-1	CASRWGDSVDEQFF	TGTGCCAGCAGGTGGGGGGATTCGGTCGATGAGCAGTTCTTC
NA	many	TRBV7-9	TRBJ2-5	CASSPSRVETQYF	TGTGCCAGCAGCCCAAGCAGGGTTGAGACCCAGTACTTC
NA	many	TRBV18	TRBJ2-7	CASSDLLYEQYF	TGTGCCAGCTCGGATCTGCTCTACGAGCAGTACTTC